The present TCR beta chain was sequenced within a study of kidney transplant recipient with SARS-CoV-2 infection. Germline lookup yields CDR1 KGHDR and CDR2 SFDVKD. V lost 3 bases to trimming and J lost 5 bases; unmatched junction nucleotides: 6. The CDR3 is 14 amino acids. In its sample, this clonotype was seen a few times. TCRdb ran MiXCR on the reads and lists one entry per CDR3 protein. The table has 200,000 to 300,000 distinct CDR3 sequences, around 28% seen once. This chain connects TRBV24-1 to TRBJ2-7; 7 bases align to TRBD1. This clonotype was sampled from a male patient in his thirties who had COVID-19 and was a kidney transplant recipient. A share of the T cells may be of graft donor origin. The source was a blood sample, collected at baseline and between days 110 and 120 from a kidney transplant recipient. The CDR3 DNA reads as TGTGCCACCAGTGATCGATTTACAGGGGACGAGCAGTACTTC. It yields the protein CATSDRFTGDEQYF.